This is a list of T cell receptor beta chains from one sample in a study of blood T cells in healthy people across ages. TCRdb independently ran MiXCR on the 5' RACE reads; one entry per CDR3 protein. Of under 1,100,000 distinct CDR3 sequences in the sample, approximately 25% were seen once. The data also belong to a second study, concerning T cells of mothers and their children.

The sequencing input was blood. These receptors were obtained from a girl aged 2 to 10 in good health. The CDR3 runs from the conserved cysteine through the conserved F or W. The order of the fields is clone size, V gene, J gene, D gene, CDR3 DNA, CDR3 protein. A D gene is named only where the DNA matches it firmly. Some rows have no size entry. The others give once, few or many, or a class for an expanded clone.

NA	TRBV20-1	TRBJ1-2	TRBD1	TGCAGTGCAGGGGGCAGAGGTGGCTACACCTTC	CSAGGRGGYTF
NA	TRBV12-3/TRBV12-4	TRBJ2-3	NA	TGTGCCAGCAGTTTAGCGATCTGGTGGATTACGCAGTATTTT	CASSLAIWWITQYF
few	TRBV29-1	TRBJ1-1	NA	TGCAGCGACCTAAAGGGGATGAACACTGAAGCTTTCTTT	CSDLKGMNTEAFF
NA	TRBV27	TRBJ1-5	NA	TGTGCCAGCAGGAGAGGGGGGAGCAATCAGCCCCAGCATTTT	CASRRGGSNQPQHF
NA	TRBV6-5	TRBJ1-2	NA	TGTGCCAGCAGTTATGCGGGGATACGGGGCTACACCTTC	CASSYAGIRGYTF
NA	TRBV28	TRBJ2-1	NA	TGTGCCAGCAGGCACGGCCGCTCCTACAATGAGCAGTTCTTC	CASRHGRSYNEQFF
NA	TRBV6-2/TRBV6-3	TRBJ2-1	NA	TGTGCCAGCAGTTATATCCCCCCCCGGGAGCAGTTCTTC	CASSYIPPREQFF
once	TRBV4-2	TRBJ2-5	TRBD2	TGTGCCAGCAGCCAAGATCAAGGGGCGGGGGGGCAAGAGACCCAGTACTTC	CASSQDQGAGGQETQYF
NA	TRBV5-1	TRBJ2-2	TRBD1	TGCGCCAGCAGCCCAGGACAGGAAGGCGGGGAGCTGTTTTTT	CASSPGQEGGELFF
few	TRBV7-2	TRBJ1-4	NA	TGTGCCAGCAGCCTCGAGCCGGGTGGGGAAAAACTGTTTTTT	CASSLEPGGEKLFF
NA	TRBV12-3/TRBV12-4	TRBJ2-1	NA	TGTGCCAGCAGTTTAGAGGTCCGAGACAACGAGCAGTTCTTC	CASSLEVRDNEQFF
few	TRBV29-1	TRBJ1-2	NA	TGCAGCGTTGAAGATCAGAAGAGCTATGGCTACACCTTC	CSVEDQKSYGYTF
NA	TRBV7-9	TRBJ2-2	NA	TGTGCCAGCAGCCACCGGGACAATACCGGGGAGCTGTTTTTT	CASSHRDNTGELFF
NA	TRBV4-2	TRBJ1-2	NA	TGTGCCAGCAGCCAAGAGTGGGCCAGCGATGGCTACACCTTC	CASSQEWASDGYTF
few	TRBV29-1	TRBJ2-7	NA	TGCAGCTTCCTCCGGGACTTTTCCTACGAGCAGTACTTC	CSFLRDFSYEQYF
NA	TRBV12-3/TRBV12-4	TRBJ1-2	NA	TGTGCCAGCAGTTTAATGGACGGACCCTATGGCTACACCTTC	CASSLMDGPYGYTF
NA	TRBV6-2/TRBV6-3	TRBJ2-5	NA	TGTGCCAGCAGTTACTCGATTCTTGCCCCCGAAGAGACCCAGTACTTC	CASSYSILAPEETQYF
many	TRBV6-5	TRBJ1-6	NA	TGTGCCAGCAGTTACCTGAGCTCCTATAATTCACCCCTCCACTTT	CASSYLSSYNSPLHF
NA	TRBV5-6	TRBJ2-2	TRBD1	TGTGCCAGCAGCTTGGGCGGACAGGGGGTTACCGGGGAGCTGTTTTTT	CASSLGGQGVTGELFF
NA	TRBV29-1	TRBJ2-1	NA	TGCAGCGTTGAAGAGGGGGGCGTTTGGCAGTTCTTC	CSVEEGGVWQFF
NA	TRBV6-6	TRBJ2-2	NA	TGTGCCAGCAGTTACCCAAGGCCCGGGGAGCTGTTTTTT	CASSYPRPGELFF
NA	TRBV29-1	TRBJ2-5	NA	TGCAGCGTTGTTACATACACTCAAGAGACCCAGTACTTC	CSVVTYTQETQYF
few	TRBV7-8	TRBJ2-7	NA	TGTGCCAGCAGCTTCTTTGGGACCTACGAGCAGTACTTC	CASSFFGTYEQYF
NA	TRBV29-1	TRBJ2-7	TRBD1	TGCAGCTGCCGGGACAGGGTCTACGAGCAGTACTTC	CSCRDRVYEQYF
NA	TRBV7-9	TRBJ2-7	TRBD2	TGTGCCAGCAGCTTAAAGGGGAGGGGCGAGCAGTACTTC	CASSLKGRGEQYF
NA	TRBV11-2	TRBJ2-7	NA	TGTGCCAGCAGTCAACAGCACGAACCCTACGAGCAGTACTTC	CASSQQHEPYEQYF
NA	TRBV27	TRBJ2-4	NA	TGTGCCAGCCTCTACATAGCCAAAAACATTCAGTACTTC	CASLYIAKNIQYF
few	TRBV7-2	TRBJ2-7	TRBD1	TGTGCCAGCAGCCCTTCTTTGGCATTCAGGGGGCTATTGTACGAGCAGTACTTC	CASSPSLAFRGLLYEQYF
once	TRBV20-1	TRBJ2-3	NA	TGCAGTCTAGAGAGGGTCACAGATACGCAGTATTTT	CSLERVTDTQYF
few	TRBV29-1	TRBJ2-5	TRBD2	TGCAGCGTTGAAGATCCAGCGGGGGGGCAGGAAGAGACCCAGTACTTC	CSVEDPAGGQEETQYF
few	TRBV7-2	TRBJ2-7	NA	TGTGCCAGCAGCTTAGGAGGCAGCTCGAGCTCCTACGAGCAGTACTTC	CASSLGGSSSSYEQYF
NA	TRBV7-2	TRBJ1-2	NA	TGTGCCAGCAGCTTAGAATACTTCCCGAAGTATGGCTACACCTTC	CASSLEYFPKYGYTF
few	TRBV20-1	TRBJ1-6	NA	TGCAGTGCTGGAACAGGCGACTCCTATAATTCACCCCTCCACTTT	CSAGTGDSYNSPLHF
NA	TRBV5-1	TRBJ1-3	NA	TGCGCCAGCAGCTTGGCGGACCGATCCTCTGGAAACACCATATATTTT	CASSLADRSSGNTIYF
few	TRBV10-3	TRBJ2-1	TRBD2	TGTACCATCAGTGGCGTAGCGGGGGGGCCTGGTGAGCAGTTCTTC	CTISGVAGGPGEQFF
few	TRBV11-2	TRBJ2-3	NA	TGTGCCAGCAGCTTATATGCCAGGGACACAGATACGCAGTATTTT	CASSLYARDTDTQYF
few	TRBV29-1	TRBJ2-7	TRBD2	TGCAGCGTTGCCGGGACTAGCGGAGCCTCCGAGCAGTACTTC	CSVAGTSGASEQYF
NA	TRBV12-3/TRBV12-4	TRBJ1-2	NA	TGTGCCAGCAGTTCGACAATGACAGGAGTCCATAACTTTGGCTACACCTTC	CASSSTMTGVHNFGYTF
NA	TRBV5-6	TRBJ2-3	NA	TGTGCCAGCAGCCGAACCGACATTACAAGCACAGATACGCAGTATTTT	CASSRTDITSTDTQYF
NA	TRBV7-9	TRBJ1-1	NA	TGTGCCAGCATCCTCGGCACGGGGGCTGAAGCTTTCTTT	CASILGTGAEAFF
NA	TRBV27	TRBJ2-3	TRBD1	TGTGCCAGCAGTCGACAGGGGAACACAGATACGCAGTATTTT	CASSRQGNTDTQYF
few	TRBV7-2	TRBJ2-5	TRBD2	TGTGCCAGCAGCTTATATAACGGGGGGGAGACCCAGTACTTC	CASSLYNGGETQYF
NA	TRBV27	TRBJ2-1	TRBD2	TGTGCCAGCAGCCCCAGCGGGAGTCCCATCAATGAGCAGTTCTTC	CASSPSGSPINEQFF
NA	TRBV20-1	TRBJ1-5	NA	TGTAGTGCTAGAGAGGCAGGGATGAGCAATCAGCCCCAGCATTTT	CSAREAGMSNQPQHF
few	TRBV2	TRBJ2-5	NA	TGTGCCAGCTCCGACTACGAAAGGGGATACTTC	CASSDYERGYF
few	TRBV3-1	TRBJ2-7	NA	TGTGCCAGCAGCCAAGCAACAGGCCCCATCTACGAGCAGTACTTC	CASSQATGPIYEQYF
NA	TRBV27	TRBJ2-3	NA	TGTGCCAGCAGTCCCCAGACCACAGATACGCAGTATTTT	CASSPQTTDTQYF
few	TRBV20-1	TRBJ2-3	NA	TGCAGTGCTAGCTCGGCTAGCGAGGGGAAAGATACGCAGTATTTT	CSASSASEGKDTQYF
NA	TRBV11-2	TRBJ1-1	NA	TGTGCCAGCAGCCTGACAGGTGATAAGTGGAACACTGAAGCTTTCTTT	CASSLTGDKWNTEAFF
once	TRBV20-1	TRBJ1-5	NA	TGCAGTGCTAGAGATATTTCTCAGCCCCAGCATTTT	CSARDISQPQHF